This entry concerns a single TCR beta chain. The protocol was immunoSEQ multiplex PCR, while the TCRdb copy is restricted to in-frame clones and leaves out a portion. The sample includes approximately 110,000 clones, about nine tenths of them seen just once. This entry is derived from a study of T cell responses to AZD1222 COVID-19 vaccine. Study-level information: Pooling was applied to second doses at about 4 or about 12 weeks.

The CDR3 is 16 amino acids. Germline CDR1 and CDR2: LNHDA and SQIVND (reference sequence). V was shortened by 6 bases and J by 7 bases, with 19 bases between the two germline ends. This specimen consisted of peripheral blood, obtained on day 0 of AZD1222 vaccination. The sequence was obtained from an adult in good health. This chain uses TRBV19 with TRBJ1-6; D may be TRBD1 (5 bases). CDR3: CASSNTGTSGNSPLHF. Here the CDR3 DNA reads TGTGCCAGTAGCAATACCGGGACTTCGGGCAATTCACCCCTCCACTTT.